The rows below give T cell receptor beta chains drawn from one sample of a study of blood T cell repertoires in COVID-19. The protocol was immunoSEQ multiplex PCR, while the TCRdb copy is restricted to in-frame clones and leaves out a portion. The sample lists a few hundred thousand clones, 70% to 90% seen once, with around 0.92% in the top ten. What was sequenced was peripheral blood. These TCRs come from a man aged 18 to 35 with COVID-19, enrolled during active disease. Both conserved end residues are part of each CDR3. D genes are given only for firm matches. A row's size may be missing; if present it is once, few, many or a size class.

j_gene	v_gene	abundance	d_gene	CDR3aa	CDR3nt
TRBJ2-2	TRBV3-1/TRBV3-2	NA	NA	CASSQDRRGGQLFF	TGTGCCAGCAGCCAAGATAGGAGGGGCGGGCAGCTGTTTTTT
TRBJ2-1	TRBV7-9	once	TRBD1	CASSLSGTGGNEQFF	TGTGCCAGCAGCTTATCCGGGACAGGGGGTAATGAGCAGTTCTTC
TRBJ2-5	TRBV3-1/TRBV3-2	NA	NA	CASSANLKPSQETQYF	TGTGCCAGCAGCGCGAACCTGAAGCCCTCCCAAGAGACCCAGTACTTC
TRBJ1-2	TRBV6-6	NA	TRBD1	CASSSTGDYGYTF	TGTGCCAGCAGTTCCACAGGGGACTATGGCTACACCTTC
TRBJ2-1	TRBV7-2	NA	TRBD2	CASSLWIAGNEQFF	TGTGCCAGCAGCTTATGGATAGCGGGCAATGAGCAGTTCTTC
TRBJ2-2	TRBV7-9	once	NA	CASSLVKPTGELFF	TGTGCCAGCAGCCTAGTGAAGCCCACCGGGGAGCTGTTTTTT
TRBJ2-7	TRBV19	NA	NA	CASSQLDSSSYEQYF	TGTGCCAGTAGCCAACTAGACTCCAGCTCCTACGAGCAGTACTTC
TRBJ2-5	TRBV19	NA	TRBD2	CASSRSGLSQETQYF	TGTGCCAGTAGCCGCTCGGGACTATCTCAAGAGACCCAGTACTTC
TRBJ1-2	TRBV19	once	TRBD1	CASSNGQGRYGYTF	TGTGCCAGTAGTAATGGACAGGGCCGATATGGCTACACCTTC
TRBJ2-7	TRBV5-6	NA	NA	CASSLRVAAGPYQQYF	TGTGCCAGCAGCTTGCGCGTGGCGGCGGGCCCCTACCAGCAGTACTTC
TRBJ2-6	TRBV5-5	NA	NA	CASSSDTGTGANVLTF	TGTGCCAGCAGCTCAGATACAGGGACTGGGGCCAACGTCCTGACTTTC
TRBJ2-1	TRBV9	NA	TRBD2	CASSGRLAGGRDNEQFF	TGTGCCAGCAGCGGTCGACTAGCGGGAGGGCGGGACAATGAGCAGTTCTTC